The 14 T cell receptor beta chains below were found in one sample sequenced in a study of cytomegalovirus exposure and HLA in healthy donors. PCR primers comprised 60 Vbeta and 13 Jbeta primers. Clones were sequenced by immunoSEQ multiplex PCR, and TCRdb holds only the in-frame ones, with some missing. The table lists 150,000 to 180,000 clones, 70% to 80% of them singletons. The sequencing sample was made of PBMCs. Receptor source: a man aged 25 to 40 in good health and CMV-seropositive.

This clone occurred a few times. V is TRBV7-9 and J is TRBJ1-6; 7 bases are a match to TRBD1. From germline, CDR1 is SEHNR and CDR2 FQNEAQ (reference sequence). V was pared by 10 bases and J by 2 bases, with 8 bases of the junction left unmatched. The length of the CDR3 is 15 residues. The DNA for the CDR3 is TGTGCCATTACGGTCGGGACAGCCTATAATTCACCCCTCCACTTT. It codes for CAITVGTAYNSPLHF.

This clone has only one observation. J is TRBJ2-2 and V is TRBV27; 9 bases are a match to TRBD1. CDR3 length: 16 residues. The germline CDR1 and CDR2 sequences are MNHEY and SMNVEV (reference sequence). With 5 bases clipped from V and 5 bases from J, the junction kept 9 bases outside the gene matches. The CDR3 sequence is CASSPHRGRATGELFF. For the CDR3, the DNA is TGTGCCAGCAGTCCGCACAGGGGGCGGGCAACCGGGGAGCTGTTTTTT.

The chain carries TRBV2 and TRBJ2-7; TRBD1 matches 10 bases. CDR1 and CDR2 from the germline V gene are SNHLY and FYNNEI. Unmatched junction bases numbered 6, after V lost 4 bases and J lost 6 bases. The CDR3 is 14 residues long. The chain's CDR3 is CASSAGTGVREQYF. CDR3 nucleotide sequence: TGTGCCAGCAGTGCCGGGACAGGGGTTCGCGAGCAGTACTTC.

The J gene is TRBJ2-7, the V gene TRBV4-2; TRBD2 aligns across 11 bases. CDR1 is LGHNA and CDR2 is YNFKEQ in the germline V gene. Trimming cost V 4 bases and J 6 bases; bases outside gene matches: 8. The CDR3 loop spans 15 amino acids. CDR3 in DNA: TGTGCCAGCAGCCGAGAGACTAGCGGGACGTCCGAGCAGTACTTC. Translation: CASSRETSGTSEQYF.

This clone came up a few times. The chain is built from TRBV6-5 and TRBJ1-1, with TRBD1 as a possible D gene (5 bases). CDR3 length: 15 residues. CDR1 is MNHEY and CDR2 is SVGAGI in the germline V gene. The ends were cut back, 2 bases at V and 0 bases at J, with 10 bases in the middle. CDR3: CASSYRQIMNTEAFF. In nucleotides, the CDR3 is TGTGCCAGCAGTTACCGACAGATCATGAACACTGAAGCTTTCTTT.

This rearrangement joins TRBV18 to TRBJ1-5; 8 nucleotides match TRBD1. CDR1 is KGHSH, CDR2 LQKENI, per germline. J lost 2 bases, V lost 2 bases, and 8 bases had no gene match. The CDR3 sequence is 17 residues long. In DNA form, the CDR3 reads TGTGCCAGCTCACCATCGACAGGGGATCTGGGCAATCAGCCCCAGCATTTT. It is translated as CASSPSTGDLGNQPQHF.

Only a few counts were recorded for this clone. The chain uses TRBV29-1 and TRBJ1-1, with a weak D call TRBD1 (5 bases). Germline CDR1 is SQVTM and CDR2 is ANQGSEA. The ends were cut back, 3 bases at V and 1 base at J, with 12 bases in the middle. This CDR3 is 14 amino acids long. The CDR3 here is CSVDAGPKNTEAFF. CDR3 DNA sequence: TGCAGCGTTGACGCGGGACCCAAGAACACTGAAGCTTTCTTT.

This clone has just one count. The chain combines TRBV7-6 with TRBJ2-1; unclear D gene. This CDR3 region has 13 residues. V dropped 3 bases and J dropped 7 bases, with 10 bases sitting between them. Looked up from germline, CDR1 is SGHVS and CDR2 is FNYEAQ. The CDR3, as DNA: TGTGCCAGCAGCTTCGACTCCGGGAATGAGCAGTTCTTC. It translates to CASSFDSGNEQFF.

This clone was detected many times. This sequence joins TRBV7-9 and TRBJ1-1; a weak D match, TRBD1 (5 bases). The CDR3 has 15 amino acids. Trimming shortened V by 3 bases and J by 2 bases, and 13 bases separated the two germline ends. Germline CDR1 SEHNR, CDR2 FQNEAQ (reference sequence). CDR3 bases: TGTGCCAGCAGCTTGATTCAGACAGCAAACACTGAAGCTTTCTTT. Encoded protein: CASSLIQTANTEAFF.

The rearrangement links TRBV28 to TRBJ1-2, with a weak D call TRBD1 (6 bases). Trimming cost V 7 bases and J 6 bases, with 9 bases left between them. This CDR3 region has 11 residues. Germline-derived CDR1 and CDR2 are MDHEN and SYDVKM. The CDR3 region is CASKRGHGYTF. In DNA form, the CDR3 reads TGTGCCAGCAAGCGGGGGCATGGCTACACCTTC.

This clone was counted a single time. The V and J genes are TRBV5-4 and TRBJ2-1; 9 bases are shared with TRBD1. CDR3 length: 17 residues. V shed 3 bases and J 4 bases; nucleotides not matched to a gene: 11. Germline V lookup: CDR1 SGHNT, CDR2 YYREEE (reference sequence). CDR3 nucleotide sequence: TGTGCCAGCAGCTCAAAGGGACAGGGCGGGGGTTACAATGAGCAGTTCTTC. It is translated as CASSSKGQGGGYNEQFF. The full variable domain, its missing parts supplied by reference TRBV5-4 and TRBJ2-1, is ETGVTQSPTHLIKTRGQQVTLRCSSQSGHNTVSWYQQALGQGPQFIFQYYREEENGRGNFPPRFSGLQFPNYSSELNVNALELDDSALYLCASSSKGQGGGYNEQFFGPGTRLTVL.

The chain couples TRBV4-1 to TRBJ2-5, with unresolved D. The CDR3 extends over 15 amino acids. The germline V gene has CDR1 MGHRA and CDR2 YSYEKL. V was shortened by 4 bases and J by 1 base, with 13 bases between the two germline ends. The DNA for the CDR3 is TGCGCCAGCAGCCCTATTATGCAGGCCCAAGAGACCCAGTACTTC. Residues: CASSPIMQAQETQYF.

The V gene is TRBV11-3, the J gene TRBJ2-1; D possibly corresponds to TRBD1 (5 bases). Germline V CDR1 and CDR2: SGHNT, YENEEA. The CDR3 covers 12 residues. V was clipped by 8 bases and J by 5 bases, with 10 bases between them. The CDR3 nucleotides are TGTGCCAGCTCCGGACAAGACAATGAGCAGTTCTTC. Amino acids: CASSGQDNEQFF.

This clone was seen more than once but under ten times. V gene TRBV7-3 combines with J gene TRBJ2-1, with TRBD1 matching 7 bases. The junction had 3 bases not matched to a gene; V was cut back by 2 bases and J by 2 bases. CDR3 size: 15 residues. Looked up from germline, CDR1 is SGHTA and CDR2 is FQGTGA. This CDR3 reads CASSLGQEAYNEQFF. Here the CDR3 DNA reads TGTGCCAGCAGCTTAGGACAGGAGGCCTACAATGAGCAGTTCTTC.